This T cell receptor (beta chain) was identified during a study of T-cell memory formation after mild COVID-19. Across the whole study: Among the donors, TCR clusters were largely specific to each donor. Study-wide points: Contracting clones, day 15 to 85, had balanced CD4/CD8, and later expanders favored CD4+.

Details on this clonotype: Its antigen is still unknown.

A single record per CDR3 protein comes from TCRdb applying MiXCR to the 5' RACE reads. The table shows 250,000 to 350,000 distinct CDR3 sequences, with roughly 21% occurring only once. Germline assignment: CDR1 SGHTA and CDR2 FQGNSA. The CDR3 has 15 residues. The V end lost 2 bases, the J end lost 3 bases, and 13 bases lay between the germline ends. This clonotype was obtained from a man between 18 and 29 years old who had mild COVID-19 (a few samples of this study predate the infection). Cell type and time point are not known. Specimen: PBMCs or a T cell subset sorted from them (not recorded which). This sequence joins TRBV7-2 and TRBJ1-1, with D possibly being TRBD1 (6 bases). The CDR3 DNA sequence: TGTGCCAGCAGCTTATCGGGGACAACCGACACTGAAGCTTTCTTT. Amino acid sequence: CASSLSGTTDTEAFF.